Following are 18 T cell receptor beta chains from one sample sequenced in a study of persistence of HIV-infected CD4 T cells. Sequencing used immunoSEQ version 4 in survey mode. Assay used: immunoSEQ multiplex PCR; TCRdb lists only in-frame clones, some missing. The sample records just over 40,000 clones, roughly 74% being singletons. Cells were stimulated with overlapping HIV-1 Gag 15-mer peptides. Sorted nonresponding memory CD4+ T cells were CD40L-negative, CD69-negative, CD45RO-high. No antigen has been assigned to these receptors. Sequencing used CD4+ T cells sorted from PBMCs after roughly 18-hour stimulation, obtained from a patient who received antiretroviral therapy. Receptors were obtained from an adult man with HIV who was CMV-seropositive.

The V and J genes are TRBV19 and TRBJ1-2; D call uncertain. Germline CDR1 reads LNHDA; CDR2 reads SQIVND (reference sequence). This CDR3 has 14 residues. Trimming shortened V by 3 bases and J by 6 bases, and 14 bases separated the two germline ends. CDR3 loop: CASSIGRSKDGYTF. CDR3 bases: TGTGCCAGTAGTATCGGCAGGAGTAAGGATGGCTACACCTTC.

The CDR3 spells CASSPHEGGTEAFF. CDR3 coding DNA: TGTGCCAGCTCACCACATGAGGGGGGCACTGAAGCTTTCTTT. The V gene is TRBV18, the J gene TRBJ1-1; a possible D gene is TRBD1 (6 bases). Germline V CDR1 and CDR2: KGHSH, LQKENI. V lost 1 base and J 4 bases, leaving 10 bases between the germline ends. The CDR3 extends over 14 amino acids.

Written as DNA, the CDR3 is TGCGCCAGCAGTGGCAGGGGGAACACTGAAGCTTTCTTT. This gives the protein CASSGRGNTEAFF. The chain is built from TRBV10-2 and TRBJ1-1; TRBD1 might be the D (6 bases). Trimming pared 4 bases from V and 1 base from J, leaving 7 bases between. Per the germline V gene, CDR1 is WSHSY and CDR2 is SAAADI. The CDR3 is 13 residues long.

This chain connects TRBV2 to TRBJ2-7, with 9 bases aligning to TRBD1. Looked up from germline, CDR1 is SNHLY and CDR2 is FYNNEI. V trimming: 6 bases; J trimming: 6 bases; junction bases outside the gene matches: 9. The CDR3 totals 14 residues. This CDR3 is CASSDRDRVLEQYF. CDR3 in DNA: TGTGCCAGCAGCGACCGGGACAGGGTGCTCGAGCAGTACTTC.

This chain connects TRBV4-2 to TRBJ2-1; TRBD2 agrees at 9 bases. The germline gives CDR1 LGHNA, CDR2 YNFKEQ. J gave up 7 bases and V 3 bases, and 13 bases lay outside the gene matches. This CDR3 is built from 17 residues. This CDR3 is CASSQAEIKREDNEQFF. CDR3 sequence (DNA): TGTGCCAGCAGCCAGGCGGAAATTAAGCGGGAGGATAATGAGCAGTTCTTC.

This clone is a singleton in its sample. V gene TRBV4-3 combines with J gene TRBJ2-3; D is perhaps TRBD1 or TRBD2 (5 bases each). The CDR3 length is 16 residues. CDR1 LGHNA and CDR2 YSLEER come from the germline V gene. V lost 2 bases to trimming and J lost 0 bases, with 12 bases between them. CDR3 sequence: CASSQYWGYSTDTQYF. For the CDR3, the DNA is TGCGCCAGCAGCCAATATTGGGGGTATAGCACAGATACGCAGTATTTT.

Sample share makes this clone medium-sized. This chain joins TRBV19 and TRBJ1-1; D is unclear. Germline CDR1 and CDR2: LNHDA and SQIVND (reference sequence). This CDR3 comprises 11 residues. V was trimmed by 7 bases and J by 6 bases, leaving 9 bases between them. Written as DNA, the CDR3 is TGTGCCAGTATGGGGTCGGCTGAAGCTTTCTTT. It yields the protein CASMGSAEAFF. Full variable domain (rest looked up from reference TRBV19 and TRBJ1-1): DGGITQSPKYLFRKEGQNVTLSCEQNLNHDAMYWYRQDPGQGLRLIYYSQIVNDFQKGDIAEGYSVSREKKESFPLTVTSAQKNPTAFYLCASMGSAEAFFGQGTRLTVV.

The chain joins TRBV15 to TRBJ2-7; tentative D call: TRBD1 (6 bases). Germline CDR1 and CDR2: LNHNV and YYDKDF (reference sequence). Trimming left V 3 bases short and J 2 bases short, with 11 bases between. The CDR3 runs to 14 residues. The CDR3 DNA is TGTGCCACCAGCAGGGGGGCCCCCACCTACGAGCAGTACTTC. Encoded protein: CATSRGAPTYEQYF.

The chain carries TRBV6-1 and TRBJ1-2; 9 nucleotides match TRBD1. The germline V gene encodes CDR1 MNHNS and CDR2 SASEGT. The CDR3 length is 18 residues. V lost 4 bases to trimming and J lost 0 bases; unmatched junction nucleotides: 12. CDR3 sequence: CASSGLLGQGNSNYGYTF. CDR3 DNA: TGTGCCAGCAGTGGGCTTTTGGGACAGGGCAACTCTAACTATGGCTACACCTTC.

J is TRBJ1-5 and V is TRBV5-1, with D unresolved. V lost 4 bases, J lost 0 bases, and 11 bases lay in between. This CDR3 is 15 amino acids long. The germline CDR1 and CDR2 sequences are SGHRS and YFSETQ. The CDR3 DNA reads as TGCGCCAGCAGCCAGGACGGCCTTAGCAATCAGCCCCAGCATTTT. Encoded protein: CASSQDGLSNQPQHF.

The chain carries TRBV20-1 and TRBJ1-2; D call uncertain. The CDR3 runs 16 residues. CDR1 DFQATT and CDR2 SNEGSKA come from the germline V gene (reference sequence). V lost 3 bases and J 3 bases, leaving 20 bases between the germline ends. The CDR3 coding sequence is TGCAGTGCTAGTTCGCGTTCGTCGATCACTGACTATGGCTACACCTTC. Amino acids: CSASSRSSITDYGYTF.

The rearrangement links TRBV6-1 to TRBJ1-4, with 10 nucleotides matching TRBD1. The CDR3 consists of 17 residues. The germline V gene has CDR1 MNHNS and CDR2 SASEGT. V shed 3 bases and J 2 bases; nucleotides not matched to a gene: 6. CDR3 in amino acids: CASSDSDRGLTNEKLFF. CDR3 bases: TGTGCCAGCAGTGATTCTGACAGGGGGCTGACTAATGAAAAACTGTTTTTT.

The chain couples TRBV30 to TRBJ2-7, with TRBD1 matching 9 bases. Germline-derived CDR1 and CDR2 are GTSNPN and SVGIG (reference sequence). V lost 3 bases to trimming and J lost 6 bases; unmatched junction nucleotides: 0. There are 11 residues in the CDR3. The CDR3 sequence is CAWRGQGEQYF. DNA for the CDR3: TGTGCCTGGAGGGGACAGGGCGAGCAGTACTTC. Variable domain in full (rest from reference TRBV30 and TRBJ2-7): SQTIHQWPATLVQPVGSPLSLECTVEGTSNPNLYWYRQAAGRGLQLLFYSVGIGQISSEVPQNLSASRPQDRQFILSSKKLLLSDSGFYLCAWRGQGEQYFGPGTRLTVT.

By its share, this clone is medium-sized. V gene TRBV11-1 combines with J gene TRBJ1-1; 8 bases map to TRBD1. The CDR3 is 14 amino acids. Germline V gene sequence: CDR1 SGHAT, CDR2 FQDESV (reference sequence). J gave up 3 bases and V 5 bases, and 5 bases lay outside the gene matches. CDR3 protein: CASSPGGRDTEAFF. CDR3 DNA sequence: TGTGCCAGCAGCCCAGGGGGCAGGGACACTGAAGCTTTCTTT.

The V and J genes are TRBV27 and TRBJ2-7; D unresolved. Germline V gene lookup returns CDR1 MNHEY and CDR2 SMNVEV (reference sequence). The CDR3 is 13 amino acids. V was cut by 3 bases and J by 4 bases, with 10 bases left in between. CDR3 in amino acids: CASSLARGYEQYF. DNA of the CDR3: TGTGCCAGCAGTTTGGCCCGTGGGTACGAGCAGTACTTC.

This clone was observed a handful of times. V usage is TRBV27 and J usage is TRBJ1-5, with a tentative D call TRBD1 (6 bases). The germline V gene has CDR1 MNHEY and CDR2 SMNVEV (reference sequence). The CDR3 is 17 residues long. The V end was cut by 6 bases, the J end by 2 bases, with 20 bases between. CDR3 in DNA: TGTGCCAGCAGCTCGGACAGAACTATGGTCGGCAATCAGCCCCAGCATTTT. Translated: CASSSDRTMVGNQPQHF.

The CDR3 here is CASSYPTAKDTQYF. The CDR3 DNA reads as TGTGCCAGCAGTTACCCCACAGCAAAAGATACGCAGTATTTT. The chain employs TRBV6-6 and TRBJ2-3; no firm D call. Germline V gene sequence: CDR1 MNHNY, CDR2 SVGAGI (reference sequence). Between the trimmed V and J ends, which lost 2 bases and 5 bases, there was a span of 11 bases. The CDR3 runs 14 residues.

This chain uses TRBV6-5 with TRBJ2-7; 8 positions match TRBD2. Germline V gene sequence: CDR1 MNHEY, CDR2 SVGAGI. The CDR3 is made up of 15 amino acids. V was pared by 0 bases and J by 3 bases, with 4 bases of the junction left unmatched. The CDR3 DNA reads as TGTGCCAGCAGTTACTCTACTAGCGGTCGCTACGAGCAGTACTTC. Its protein product is CASSYSTSGRYEQYF.